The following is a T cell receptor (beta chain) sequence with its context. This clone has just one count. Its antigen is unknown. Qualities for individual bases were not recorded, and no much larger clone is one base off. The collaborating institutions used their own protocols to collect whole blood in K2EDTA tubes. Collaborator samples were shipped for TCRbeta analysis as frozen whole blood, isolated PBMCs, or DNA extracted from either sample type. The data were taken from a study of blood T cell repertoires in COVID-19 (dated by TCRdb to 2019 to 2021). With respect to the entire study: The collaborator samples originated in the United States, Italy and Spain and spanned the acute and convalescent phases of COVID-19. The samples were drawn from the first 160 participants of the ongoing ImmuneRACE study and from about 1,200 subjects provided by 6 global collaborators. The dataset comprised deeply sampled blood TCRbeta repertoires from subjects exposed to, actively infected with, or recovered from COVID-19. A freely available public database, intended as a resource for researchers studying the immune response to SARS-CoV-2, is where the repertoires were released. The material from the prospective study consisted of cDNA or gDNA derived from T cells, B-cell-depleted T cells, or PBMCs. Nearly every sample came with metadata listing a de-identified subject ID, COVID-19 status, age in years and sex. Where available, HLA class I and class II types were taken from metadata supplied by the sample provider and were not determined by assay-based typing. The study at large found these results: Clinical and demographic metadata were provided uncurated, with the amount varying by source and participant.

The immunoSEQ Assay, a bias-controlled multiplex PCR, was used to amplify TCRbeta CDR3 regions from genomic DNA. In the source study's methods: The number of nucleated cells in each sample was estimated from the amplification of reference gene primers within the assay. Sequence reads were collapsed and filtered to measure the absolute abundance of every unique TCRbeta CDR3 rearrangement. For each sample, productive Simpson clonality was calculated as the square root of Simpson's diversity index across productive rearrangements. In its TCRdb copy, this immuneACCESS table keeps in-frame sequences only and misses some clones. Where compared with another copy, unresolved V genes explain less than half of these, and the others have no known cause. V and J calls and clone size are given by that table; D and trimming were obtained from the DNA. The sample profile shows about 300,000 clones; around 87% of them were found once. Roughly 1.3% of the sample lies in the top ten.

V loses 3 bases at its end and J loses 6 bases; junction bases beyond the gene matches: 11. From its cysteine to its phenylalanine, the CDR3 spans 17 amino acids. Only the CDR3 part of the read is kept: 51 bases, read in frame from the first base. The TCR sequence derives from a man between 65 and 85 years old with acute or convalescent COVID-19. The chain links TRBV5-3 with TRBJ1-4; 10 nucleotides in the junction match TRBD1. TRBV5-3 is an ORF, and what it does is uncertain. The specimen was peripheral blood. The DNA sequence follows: TGTGCCAGAAGCTATGGGACAGGGGCGGTCAGTTATGAAAAACTGTTTTTT. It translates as CARSYGTGAVSYEKLFF.